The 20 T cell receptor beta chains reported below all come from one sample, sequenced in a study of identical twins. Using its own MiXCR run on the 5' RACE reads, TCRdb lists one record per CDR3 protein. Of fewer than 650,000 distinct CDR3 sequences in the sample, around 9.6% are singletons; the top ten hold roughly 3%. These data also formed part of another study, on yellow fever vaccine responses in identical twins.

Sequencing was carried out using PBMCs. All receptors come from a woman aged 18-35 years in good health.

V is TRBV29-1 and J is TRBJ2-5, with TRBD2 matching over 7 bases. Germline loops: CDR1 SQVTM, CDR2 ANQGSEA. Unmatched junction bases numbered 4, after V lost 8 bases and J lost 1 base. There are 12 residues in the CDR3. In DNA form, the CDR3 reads TGCAGCTCCGGGGGGTTCCAAGAGACCCAGTACTTC. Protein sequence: CSSGGFQETQYF. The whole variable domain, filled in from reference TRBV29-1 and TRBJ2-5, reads SAVISQKPSRDICQRGTSLTIQCQVDSQVTMMFWYRQQPGQSLTLIATANQGSEATYESGFVIDKFPISRPNLTFSTLTVSNMSPEDSSIYLCSSGGFQETQYFGPGTRLLVL.

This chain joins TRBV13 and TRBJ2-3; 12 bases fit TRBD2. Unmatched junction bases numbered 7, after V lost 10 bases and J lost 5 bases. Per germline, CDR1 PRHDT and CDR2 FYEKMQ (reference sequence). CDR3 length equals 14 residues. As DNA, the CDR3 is TGTGCCACCACTAGCGGGAGGAGGGAAGATACGCAGTATTTT. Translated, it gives CATTSGRREDTQYF.

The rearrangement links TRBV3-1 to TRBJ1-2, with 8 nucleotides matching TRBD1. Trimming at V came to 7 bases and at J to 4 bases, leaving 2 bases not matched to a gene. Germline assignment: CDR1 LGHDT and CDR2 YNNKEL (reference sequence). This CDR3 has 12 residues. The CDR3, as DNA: TGTGCCAGCAACACAGGGGGCTATGGCTACACCTTC. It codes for CASNTGGYGYTF.

For the CDR3, the DNA is TGTGCCAGCAGCGGGTTGCGAGGTTCGCGGTCGAACACCGGGGAGCTGTTTTTT. Its protein product is CASSGLRGSRSNTGELFF. The genes are TRBV9 and TRBJ2-2, with unresolved D. The CDR3 length is 18 residues. The germline V and J ends were trimmed by 3 bases and 0 bases, with 18 bases remaining between them. The germline CDR1 and CDR2 sequences are SGDLS and YYNGEE.

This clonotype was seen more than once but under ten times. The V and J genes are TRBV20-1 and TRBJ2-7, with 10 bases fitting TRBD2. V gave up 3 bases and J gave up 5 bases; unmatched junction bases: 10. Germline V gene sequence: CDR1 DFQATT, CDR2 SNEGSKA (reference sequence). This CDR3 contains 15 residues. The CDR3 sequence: CSASPTAGGPNEQYF. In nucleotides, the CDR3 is TGCAGTGCTAGCCCTACAGCGGGAGGGCCTAACGAGCAGTACTTC.

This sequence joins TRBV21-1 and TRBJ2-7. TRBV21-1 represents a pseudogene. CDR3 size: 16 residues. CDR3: CASSKAGHGLASSRPF. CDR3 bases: TGTGCCAGCAGCAAAGCGGGCCACGGTCTCGCATCGTCAAGGCCTTTC.

CDR3 sequence reads: CASSLRSRSYGYTF. CDR3 sequence (DNA): TGTGCCAGCAGTTTGAGGTCGAGATCCTATGGCTACACCTTC. This sequence joins TRBV12-3 or TRBV12-4 and TRBJ1-2, with D unclear. The V end was cut by 3 bases, the J end by 4 bases, with 12 bases between. The CDR3 contains 14 residues.

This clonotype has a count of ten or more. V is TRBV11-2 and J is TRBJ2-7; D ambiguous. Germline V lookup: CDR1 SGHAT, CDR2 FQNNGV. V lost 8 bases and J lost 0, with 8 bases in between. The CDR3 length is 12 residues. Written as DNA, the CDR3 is TGTGCCAGCGGAACCCTCTCCTACGAGCAGTACTTC. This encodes CASGTLSYEQYF.

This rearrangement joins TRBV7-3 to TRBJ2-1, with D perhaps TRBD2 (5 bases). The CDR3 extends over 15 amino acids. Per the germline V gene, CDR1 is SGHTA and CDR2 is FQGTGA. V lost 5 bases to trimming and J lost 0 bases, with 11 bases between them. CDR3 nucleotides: TGTGCCAGCAGCCAAACAGCGGACTCCTACAATGAGCAGTTCTTC. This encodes CASSQTADSYNEQFF. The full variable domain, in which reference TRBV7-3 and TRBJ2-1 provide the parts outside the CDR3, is GAGVSQTPSNKVTEKGKYVELRCDPISGHTALYWYRQSLGQGPEFLIYFQGTGAADDSGLPNDRFFAVRPEGSVSTLKIQRTERGDSAVYLCASSQTADSYNEQFFGPGTRLTVL.

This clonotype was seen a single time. The DNA of the CDR3 is TGTGCCAGCAGCTCCCCTCCTTTGTTGATGGGGGCCCTCCAAGAGACCCAGTACTTC. Protein: CASSSPPLLMGALQETQYF. V is TRBV11-2 and J is TRBJ2-5, with TRBD1 as a possible D gene (6 bases). The CDR3 has 19 residues. The germline CDR1 and CDR2 sequences are SGHAT and FQNNGV. V was trimmed by 4 bases and J by 1 base, leaving 25 bases between them. The full variable domain, rest sourced from reference TRBV11-2 and TRBJ2-5, is EAGVAQSPRYKIIEKRQSVAFWCNPISGHATLYWYQQILGQGPKLLIQFQNNGVVDDSQLPKDRFSAERLKGVDSTLKIQPAKLEDSAVYLCASSSPPLLMGALQETQYFGPGTRLLVL.

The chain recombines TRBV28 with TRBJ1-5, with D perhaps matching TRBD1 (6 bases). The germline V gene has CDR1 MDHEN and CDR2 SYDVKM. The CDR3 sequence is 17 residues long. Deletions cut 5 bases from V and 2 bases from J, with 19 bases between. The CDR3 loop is CASSPAYGQWGNQPQHF. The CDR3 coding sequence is TGTGCCAGCAGTCCGGCCTACGGACAGTGGGGCAATCAGCCCCAGCATTTT.

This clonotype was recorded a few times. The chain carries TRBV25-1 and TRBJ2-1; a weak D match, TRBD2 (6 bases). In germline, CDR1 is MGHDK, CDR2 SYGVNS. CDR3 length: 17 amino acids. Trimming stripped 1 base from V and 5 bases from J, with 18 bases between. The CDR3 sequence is CASSELRLREEHNEQFF. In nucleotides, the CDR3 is TGTGCCAGCAGTGAATTAAGGTTGCGGGAAGAGCACAATGAGCAGTTCTTC.

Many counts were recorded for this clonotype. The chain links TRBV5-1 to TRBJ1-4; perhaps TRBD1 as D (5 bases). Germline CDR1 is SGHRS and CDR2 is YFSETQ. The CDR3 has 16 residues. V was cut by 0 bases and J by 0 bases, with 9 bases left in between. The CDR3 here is CASSLGDRSTNEKLFF. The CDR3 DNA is TGCGCCAGCAGCTTGGGGGACCGTTCAACTAATGAAAAACTGTTTTTT.

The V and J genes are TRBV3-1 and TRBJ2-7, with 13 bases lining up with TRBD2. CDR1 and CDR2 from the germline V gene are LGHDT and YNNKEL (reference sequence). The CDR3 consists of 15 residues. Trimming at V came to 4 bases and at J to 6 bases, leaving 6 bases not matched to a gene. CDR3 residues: CASSPGLAGFSEQYF. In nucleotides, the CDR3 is TGTGCCAGCAGCCCGGGACTAGCGGGATTTAGCGAGCAGTACTTC.

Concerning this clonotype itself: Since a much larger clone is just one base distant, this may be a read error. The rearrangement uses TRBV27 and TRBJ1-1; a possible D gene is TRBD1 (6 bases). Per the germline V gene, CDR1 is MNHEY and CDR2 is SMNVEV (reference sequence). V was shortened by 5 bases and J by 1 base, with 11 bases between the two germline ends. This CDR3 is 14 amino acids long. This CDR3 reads CASSPRDKNTEAFF. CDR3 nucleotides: TGTGCCAGCAGTCCCCGGGACAAGAACACTGAAGCTTTCTTT.

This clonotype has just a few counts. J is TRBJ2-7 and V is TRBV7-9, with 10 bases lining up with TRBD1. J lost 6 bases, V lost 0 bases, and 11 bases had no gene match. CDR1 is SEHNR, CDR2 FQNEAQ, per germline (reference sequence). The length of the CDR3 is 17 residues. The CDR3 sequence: CASSLAYPGQGVGEQYF. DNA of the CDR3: TGTGCCAGCAGCTTAGCGTACCCCGGACAGGGGGTAGGCGAGCAGTACTTC.

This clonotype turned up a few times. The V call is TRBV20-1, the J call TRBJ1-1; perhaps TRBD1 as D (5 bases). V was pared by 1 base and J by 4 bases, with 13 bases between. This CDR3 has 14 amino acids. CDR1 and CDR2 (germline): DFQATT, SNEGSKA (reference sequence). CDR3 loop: CSARGWGLGTEAFF. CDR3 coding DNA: TGCAGTGCTAGAGGATGGGGGTTGGGCACTGAAGCTTTCTTT.

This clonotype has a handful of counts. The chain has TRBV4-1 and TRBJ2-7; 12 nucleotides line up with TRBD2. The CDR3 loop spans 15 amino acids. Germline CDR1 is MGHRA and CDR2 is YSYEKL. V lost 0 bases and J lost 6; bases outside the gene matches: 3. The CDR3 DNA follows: TGCGCCAGCAGCCAAGACGTGGGACTAGCGGGCGAGCAGTACTTC. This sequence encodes CASSQDVGLAGEQYF.

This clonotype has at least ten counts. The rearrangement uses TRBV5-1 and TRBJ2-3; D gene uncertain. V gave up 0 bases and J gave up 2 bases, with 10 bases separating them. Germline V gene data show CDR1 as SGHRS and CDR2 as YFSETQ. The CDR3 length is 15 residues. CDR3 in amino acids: CASSLVSSFTDTQYF. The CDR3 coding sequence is TGCGCCAGCAGCTTGGTTTCCAGTTTCACAGATACGCAGTATTTT.

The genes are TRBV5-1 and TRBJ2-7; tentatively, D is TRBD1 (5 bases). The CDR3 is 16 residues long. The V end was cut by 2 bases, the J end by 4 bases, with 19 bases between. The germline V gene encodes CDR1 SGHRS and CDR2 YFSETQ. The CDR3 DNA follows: TGCGCCAGCAGCTTAAGACTCGCCCAGGGTGGTTACGAGCAGTACTTC. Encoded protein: CASSLRLAQGGYEQYF.